Described below is a single T cell receptor beta chain sequence and its context. The antigen is not known. The CDR3 runs to 15 residues. V lost 5 bases, J lost 6 bases, and 5 bases stayed unmatched. Per the germline V gene, CDR1 is SGHNT and CDR2 is YENEEA. Template for every sorted-subset replicate PCR totaled 150 to 250 ng DNA, around 32,000 T cell genomes. Using immunoSEQ multiplex PCR, the repertoire was profiled, and TCRdb retains in-frame clones only, with some absent. Of about 2.4 million clones listed, 93% are singletons. This sample stems from a study of shared clonotypes between healthy human individuals. Study conclusions and caveats: As a rule, naive subsets had a larger estimated richness than memory subsets.

Donors comprised healthy HIV-negative adults lacking recent acute infections or vaccinations. CD4+ cells yielded CD45RA+ naive and CD45RA-negative memory subsets. The V and J genes are TRBV11-3 and TRBJ2-1; 12 bases are a match to TRBD2. This receptor was taken from a man aged 18 to 30 in good health. Some clones in this sample may be carry-over from other donors' samples. Sequences were obtained from naive CD4+ T cells from PBMCs. The subset denotes: CD45RA+ positively selected. In DNA form, the CDR3 reads TGTGCCAGCAGCCGACTAGCGGGAGCGGGCAATGAGCAGTTCTTC. This codes for CASSRLAGAGNEQFF. Combining the CDR3 with reference TRBV11-3 and TRBJ2-1 gives the whole variable domain EAGVVQSPRYKIIEKKQPVAFWCNPISGHNTLYWYLQNLGQGPELLIRYENEEAVDDSQLPKDRFSAERLKGVDSTLKIQPAELGDSAVYLCASSRLAGAGNEQFFGPGTRLTVL.